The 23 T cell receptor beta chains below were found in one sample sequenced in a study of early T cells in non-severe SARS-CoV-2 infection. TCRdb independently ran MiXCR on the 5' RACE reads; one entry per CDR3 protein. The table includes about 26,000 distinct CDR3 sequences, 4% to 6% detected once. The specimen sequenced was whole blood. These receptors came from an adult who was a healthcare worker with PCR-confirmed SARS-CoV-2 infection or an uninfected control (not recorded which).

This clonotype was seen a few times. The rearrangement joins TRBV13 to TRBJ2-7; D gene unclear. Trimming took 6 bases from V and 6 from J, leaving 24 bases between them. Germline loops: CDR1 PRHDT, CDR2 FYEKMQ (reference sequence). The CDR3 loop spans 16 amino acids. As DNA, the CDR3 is TGTGCCAGCAGTTTTCCTATGACTGGCGACTCTGGCGAGCAGTACTTC. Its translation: CASSFPMTGDSGEQYF.

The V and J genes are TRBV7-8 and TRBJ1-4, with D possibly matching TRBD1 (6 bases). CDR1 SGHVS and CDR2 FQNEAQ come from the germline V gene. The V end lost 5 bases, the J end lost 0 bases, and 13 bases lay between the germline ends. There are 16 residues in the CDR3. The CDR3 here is CASSRTGSPTNEKLFF. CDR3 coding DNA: TGTGCCAGCAGCCGTACAGGGAGCCCAACTAATGAAAAACTGTTTTTT.

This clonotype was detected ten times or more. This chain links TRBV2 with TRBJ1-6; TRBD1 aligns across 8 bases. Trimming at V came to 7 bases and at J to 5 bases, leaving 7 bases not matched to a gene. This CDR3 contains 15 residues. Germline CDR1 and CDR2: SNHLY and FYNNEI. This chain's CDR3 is CASTLDRVDNSPLHF. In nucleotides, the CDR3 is TGTGCCAGCACCCTGGACAGGGTGGATAATTCACCCCTCCACTTT. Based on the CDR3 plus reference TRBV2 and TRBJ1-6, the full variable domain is EPEVTQTPSHQVTQMGQEVILRCVPISNHLYFYWYRQILGQKVEFLVSFYNNEISEKSEIFDDQFSVERPDGSNFTLKIRSTKLEDSAMYFCASTLDRVDNSPLHFGNGTRLTVT.

This chain's CDR3 is CASSPQGRGAEETQYF. The CDR3 nucleotides read TGCGCCAGCAGCCCCCAGGGGCGGGGGGCGGAAGAGACCCAGTACTTC. The gene calls are TRBV5-1 and TRBJ2-5; TRBD2 matches at 8 bases. The trim removed 4 bases at V and 3 bases at J, leaving 11 bases unmatched. The CDR3 contains 16 residues. CDR1 and CDR2 from the germline V gene are SGHRS and YFSETQ.

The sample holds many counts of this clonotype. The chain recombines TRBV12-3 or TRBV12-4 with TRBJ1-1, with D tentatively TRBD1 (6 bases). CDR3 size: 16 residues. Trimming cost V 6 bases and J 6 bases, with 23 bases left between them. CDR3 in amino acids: CASSQSTGQLRAEAFF. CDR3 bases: TGTGCCAGCAGCCAATCTACCGGACAGCTGAGGGCTGAAGCTTTCTTT.

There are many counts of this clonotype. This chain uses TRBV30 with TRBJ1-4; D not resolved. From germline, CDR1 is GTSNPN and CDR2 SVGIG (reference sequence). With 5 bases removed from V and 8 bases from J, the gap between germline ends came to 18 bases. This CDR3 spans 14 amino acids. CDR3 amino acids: CAWAPRGGGEKLFF. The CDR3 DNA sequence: TGTGCCTGGGCCCCCCGGGGAGGTGGGGAAAAACTGTTTTTT.

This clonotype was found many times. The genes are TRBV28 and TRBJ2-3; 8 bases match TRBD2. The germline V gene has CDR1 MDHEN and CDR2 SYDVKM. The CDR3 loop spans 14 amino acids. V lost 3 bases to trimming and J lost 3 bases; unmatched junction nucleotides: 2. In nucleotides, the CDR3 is TGTGCCAGCAGTTTCGTAGCGGGGACAGATACGCAGTATTTT. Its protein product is CASSFVAGTDTQYF.

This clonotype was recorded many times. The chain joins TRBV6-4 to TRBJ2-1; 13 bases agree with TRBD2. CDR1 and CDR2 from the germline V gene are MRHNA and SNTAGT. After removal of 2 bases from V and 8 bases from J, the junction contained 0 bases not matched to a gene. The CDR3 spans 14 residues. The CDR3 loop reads CASSDGLAGDEQFF. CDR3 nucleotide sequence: TGTGCCAGCAGTGACGGACTAGCGGGGGATGAGCAGTTCTTC.

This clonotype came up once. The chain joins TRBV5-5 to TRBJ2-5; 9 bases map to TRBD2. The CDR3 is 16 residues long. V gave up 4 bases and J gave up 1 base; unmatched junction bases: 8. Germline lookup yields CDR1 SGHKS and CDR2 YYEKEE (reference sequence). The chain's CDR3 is CASSPLAGALQETQYF. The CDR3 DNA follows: TGTGCCAGCAGCCCCTTAGCGGGGGCACTCCAAGAGACCCAGTACTTC.

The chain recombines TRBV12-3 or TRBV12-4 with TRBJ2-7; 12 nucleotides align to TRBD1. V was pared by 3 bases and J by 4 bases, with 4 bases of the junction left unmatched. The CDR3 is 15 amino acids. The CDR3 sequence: CASSFPGQGAYEQYF. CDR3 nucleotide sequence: TGTGCCAGCAGTTTCCCGGGACAGGGGGCGTACGAGCAGTACTTC.

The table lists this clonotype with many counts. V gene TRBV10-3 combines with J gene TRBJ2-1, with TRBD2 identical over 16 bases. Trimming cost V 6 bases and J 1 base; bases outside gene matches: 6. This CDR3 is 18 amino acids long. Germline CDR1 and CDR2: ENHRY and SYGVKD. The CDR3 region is CAIRGLAGGPRSYNEQFF. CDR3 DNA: TGTGCCATCAGGGGACTAGCGGGGGGGCCGAGGTCCTACAATGAGCAGTTCTTC.

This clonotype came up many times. CDR3 DNA: TGTGCCAGCAGCCCCCCCCGGACAGGGGGCACCGGGGAGCTGTTTTTT. The encoded protein is CASSPPRTGGTGELFF. V usage is TRBV4-2 and J usage is TRBJ2-2; 10 nucleotides line up with TRBD1. The germline V gene has CDR1 LGHNA and CDR2 YNFKEQ. This CDR3 has 16 amino acids. V dropped 4 bases and J dropped 4; count of bases not matched to a gene: 6.

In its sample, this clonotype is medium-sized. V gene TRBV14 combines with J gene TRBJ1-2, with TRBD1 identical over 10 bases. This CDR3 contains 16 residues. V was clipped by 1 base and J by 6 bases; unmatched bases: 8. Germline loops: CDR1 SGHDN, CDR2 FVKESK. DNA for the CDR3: TGTGCCAGCAGCCAAGCGGGAGGACAGGGGGTCGATGGCTACACCTTC. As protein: CASSQAGGQGVDGYTF.

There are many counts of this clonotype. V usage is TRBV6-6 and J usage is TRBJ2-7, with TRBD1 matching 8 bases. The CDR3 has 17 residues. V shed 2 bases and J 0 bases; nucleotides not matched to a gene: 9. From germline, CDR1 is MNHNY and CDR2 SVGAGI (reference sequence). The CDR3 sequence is CASSYAPQGGISYEQYF. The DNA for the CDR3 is TGTGCCAGCAGTTACGCTCCACAGGGGGGAATCTCCTACGAGCAGTACTTC.

CDR3 coding DNA: TGTGCCAGCAGGGATACTAGCAGAAGTGAGACCCAGTACTTC. This gives the protein CASRDTSRSETQYF. This chain links TRBV5-4 with TRBJ2-5; the D gene is possibly TRBD2 (6 bases). The CDR3 runs 14 residues. The V gene lost 5 bases and the J gene lost 5 bases, with 16 bases spanning the gap. CDR1 and CDR2 from the germline V gene are SGHNT and YYREEE (reference sequence).

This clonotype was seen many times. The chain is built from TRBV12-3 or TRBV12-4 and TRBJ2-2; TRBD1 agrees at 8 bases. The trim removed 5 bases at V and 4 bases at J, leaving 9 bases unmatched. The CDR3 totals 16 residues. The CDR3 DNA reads TGTGCCAGCAGTGCCCCCAGGGGGCCGGGCACCGGGGAGCTGTTTTTT. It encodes CASSAPRGPGTGELFF.

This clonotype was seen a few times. The CDR3 bases are TGTGCCAGCGGGGACAGGGGAATTGGCACTGAAGCTTTCTTT. Protein sequence: CASGDRGIGTEAFF. The chain recombines TRBV12-3 or TRBV12-4 with TRBJ1-1; TRBD1 aligns across 10 bases. V dropped 8 bases and J dropped 4; count of bases not matched to a gene: 7. This CDR3 has 14 amino acids.

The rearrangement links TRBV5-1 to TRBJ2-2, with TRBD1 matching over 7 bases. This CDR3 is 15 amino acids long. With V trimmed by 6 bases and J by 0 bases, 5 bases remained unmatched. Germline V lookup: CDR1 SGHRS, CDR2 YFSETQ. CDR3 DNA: TGCGCCAGCACCATGGGACAGACGAACACCGGGGAGCTGTTTTTT. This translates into CASTMGQTNTGELFF.

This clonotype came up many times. The CDR3 sequence is CARYPTETNYGYTF. Here the CDR3 DNA reads TGTGCCAGATACCCGACAGAAACTAACTATGGCTACACCTTC. This chain links TRBV25-1 with TRBJ1-2; TRBD1 is a possible D gene (5 bases). V was pared by 9 bases and J by 0 bases, with 14 bases between. Germline CDR1 is MGHDK and CDR2 is SYGVNS. The CDR3 is 14 amino acids.

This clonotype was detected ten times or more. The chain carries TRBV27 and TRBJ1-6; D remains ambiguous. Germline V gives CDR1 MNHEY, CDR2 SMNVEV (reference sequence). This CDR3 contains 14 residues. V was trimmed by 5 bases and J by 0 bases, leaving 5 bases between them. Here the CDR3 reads CASSDDSYNSPLHF. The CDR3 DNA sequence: TGTGCCAGCAGTGACGACTCCTATAATTCACCCCTCCACTTT.

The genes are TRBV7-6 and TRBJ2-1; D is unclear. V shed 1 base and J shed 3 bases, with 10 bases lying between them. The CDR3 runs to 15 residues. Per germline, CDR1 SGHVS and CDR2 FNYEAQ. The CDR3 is CASSLGMASYNEQFF. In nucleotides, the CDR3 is TGTGCCAGCAGCTTAGGGATGGCCAGCTACAATGAGCAGTTCTTC.

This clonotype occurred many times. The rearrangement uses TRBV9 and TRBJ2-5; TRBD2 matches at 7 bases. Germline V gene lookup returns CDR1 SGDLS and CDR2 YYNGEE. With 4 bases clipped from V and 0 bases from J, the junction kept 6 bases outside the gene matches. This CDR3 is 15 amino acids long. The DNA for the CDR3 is TGTGCCAGCAGCCCCTCAAGCGGGAACCAAGAGACCCAGTACTTC. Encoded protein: CASSPSSGNQETQYF.

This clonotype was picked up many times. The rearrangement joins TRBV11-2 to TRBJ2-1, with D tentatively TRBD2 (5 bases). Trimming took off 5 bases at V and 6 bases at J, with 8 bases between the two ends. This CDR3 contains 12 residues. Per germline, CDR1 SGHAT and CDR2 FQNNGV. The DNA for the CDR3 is TGTGCCAGCAGCGTGGACTTCAATGAGCAGTTCTTC. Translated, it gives CASSVDFNEQFF.